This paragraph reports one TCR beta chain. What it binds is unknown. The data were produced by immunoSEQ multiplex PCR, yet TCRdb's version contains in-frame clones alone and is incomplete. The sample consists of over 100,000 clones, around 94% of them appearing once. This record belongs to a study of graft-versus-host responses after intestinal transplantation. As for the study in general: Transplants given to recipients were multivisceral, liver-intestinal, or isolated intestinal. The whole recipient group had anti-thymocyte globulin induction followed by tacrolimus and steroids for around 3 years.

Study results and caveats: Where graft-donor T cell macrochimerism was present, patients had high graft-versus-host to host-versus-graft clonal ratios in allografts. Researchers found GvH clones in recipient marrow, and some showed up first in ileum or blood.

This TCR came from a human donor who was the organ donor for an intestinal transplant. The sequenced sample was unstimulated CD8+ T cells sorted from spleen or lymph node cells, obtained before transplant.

CDR3 amino acids: CASSQGYSNQPQHF. DNA for the CDR3: TGTGCCAGCAGCCAAGGGTATAGCAATCAGCCCCAGCATTTT. This chain links TRBV7-6 with TRBJ1-5; no reliable D call. The CDR3 is 14 amino acids. V dropped 5 bases and J dropped 0 bases, with 8 bases sitting between them. Looked up from germline, CDR1 is SGHVS and CDR2 is FNYEAQ. Together with reference TRBV7-6 and TRBJ1-5, the CDR3 gives the full variable domain: GAGVSQSPRYKVTKRGQDVALRCDPISGHVSLYWYRQALGQGPEFLTYFNYEAQQDKSGLPNDRFSAERPEGSISTLTIQRTEQRDSAMYRCASSQGYSNQPQHFGDGTRLSIL.